This T cell receptor (beta chain) stems from a study of regulatory T cells in long-lasting Graves disease. Study-wide results and limits: Favored gene segments in persistent disease were TRBV28, TRBJ1-2 and TRBJ2-5.

On this clonotype itself: Antigen specificity is unknown.

The germline gives CDR1 MNHEY, CDR2 SMNVEV (reference sequence). The CDR3 sequence is 14 residues long. V gave up 6 bases and J gave up 2 bases, with 14 bases separating them. According to the study, TCR beta libraries were built with iRepertoire HTBI primers and CDR3-region Arm-PCR. A single record per CDR3 protein comes from TCRdb applying MiXCR to the multiplex PCR reads. The table shows more than 300,000 distinct CDR3 sequences, with roughly 17% occurring only once. Time point noted: newly diagnosed GD, antithyroid drugs for less than 3 months. Preparation of the TCR library used RNA extracted from PBMCs. The data were also submitted as part of a second study, on T cells in Graves' hyperthyroidism and ophthalmopathy. That study adds: When the TCR CDR3 underwent first-round RT-PCR, the HTBI primer set was used.

The V call is TRBV27, the J call TRBJ2-7, with TRBD1 as a possible D gene (6 bases). The source of this sequence is a woman between 18 and 29 years old with Graves disease. Material: peripheral blood mononuclear cells (PBMCs), obtained at new diagnosis, from a patient treated with antithyroid drugs. The CDR3 loop is CASRRAGTTYEQYF. DNA for the CDR3: TGTGCCAGCAGGAGGGCCGGGACAACCTACGAGCAGTACTTC.